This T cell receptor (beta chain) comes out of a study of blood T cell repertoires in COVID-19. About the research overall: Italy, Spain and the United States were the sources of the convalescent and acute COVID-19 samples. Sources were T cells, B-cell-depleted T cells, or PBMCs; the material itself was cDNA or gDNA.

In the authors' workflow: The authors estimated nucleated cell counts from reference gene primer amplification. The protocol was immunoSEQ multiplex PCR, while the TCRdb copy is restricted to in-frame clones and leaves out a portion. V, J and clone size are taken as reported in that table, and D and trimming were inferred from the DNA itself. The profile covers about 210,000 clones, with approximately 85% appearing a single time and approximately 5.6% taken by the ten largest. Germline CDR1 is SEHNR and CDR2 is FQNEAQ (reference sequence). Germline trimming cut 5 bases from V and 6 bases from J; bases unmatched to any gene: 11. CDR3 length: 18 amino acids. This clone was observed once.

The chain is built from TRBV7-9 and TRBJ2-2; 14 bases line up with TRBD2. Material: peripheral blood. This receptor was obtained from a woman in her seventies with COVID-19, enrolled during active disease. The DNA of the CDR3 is TGTGCCAGCAGCCTCGGGAGGGGGACTAGCGGGAGTTCCGGGGAGCTGTTTTTT. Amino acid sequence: CASSLGRGTSGSSGELFF.